The 11 T cell receptor beta chains reported below all come from one sample, sequenced in a study of OX40 agonist ivuxolimab in advanced cancers. To prepare the library, the immunoSEQ multiplex PCR assay was applied. The clones in this table, taken by TCRdb from immuneACCESS, are in-frame only. Not every clone is retained; where verified, under half of the shortfall comes from an unresolved V gene, and the cause of the rest is unknown. A total of 60,000 to 65,000 clones appear in this sample, approximately 90% of them only once. Of the sample, approximately 0.44% falls within the top ten clones. The sample was CD4+ or CD8+ T cells sorted from blood, taken in a trial of the OX40 agonist ivuxolimab. Source of these receptors: an adult with an advanced solid tumor such as melanoma, head and neck, liver or kidney cancer.

The chain uses TRBV27 and TRBJ1-4; possible D gene TRBD1, 6 bases. Germline V gene lookup returns CDR1 MNHEY and CDR2 SMNVEV (reference sequence). The CDR3 is made up of 15 amino acids. Trimming shortened V by 2 bases and J by 4 bases, and 11 bases separated the two germline ends. CDR3 nucleotide sequence: TGTGCCAGCAGTTTACTAGGACAGAGTAATGAAAAACTGTTTTTT. Translating it yields CASSLLGQSNEKLFF. Supplemented by reference TRBV27 and TRBJ1-4, the full variable domain reads EAQVTQNPRYLITVTGKKLTVTCSQNMNHEYMSWYRQDPGLGLRQIYYSMNVEVTDKGDVPEGYKVSRKEKRNFPLILESPSPNQTSLYFCASSLLGQSNEKLFFGSGTQLSVL.

The genes are TRBV28 and TRBJ2-1; the D is unclear. This CDR3 has 15 residues. From germline, CDR1 is MDHEN and CDR2 SYDVKM. The V end lost 2 bases, the J end lost 10 bases, and 18 bases lay between the germline ends. The CDR3 DNA reads as TGTGCCAGCAGTTTAGTCCAAAGGAGTAACGGGGAGCAGTTCTTC. Amino acid sequence: CASSLVQRSNGEQFF.

The J gene is TRBJ1-2, the V gene TRBV6-5; no clear D. CDR1 and CDR2 (germline): MNHEY, SVGAGI. V was trimmed by 3 bases and J by 3 bases, leaving 11 bases between them. CDR3 length: 14 residues. The CDR3 spells CASSYSSRYYGYTF. In DNA form, the CDR3 reads TGTGCCAGCAGTTATTCGTCACGTTACTATGGCTACACCTTC.

The chain carries TRBV5-1 and TRBJ2-3; 8 bases agree with TRBD2. The length of the CDR3 is 18 residues. Germline V lookup: CDR1 SGHRS, CDR2 YFSETQ. Germline trimming cut 0 bases from V and 5 bases from J; bases unmatched to any gene: 14. DNA of the CDR3: TGCGCCAGCAGCTTGGGCCAGCGAGCGGGAGTACTGTTAGATACGCAGTATTTT. This codes for CASSLGQRAGVLLDTQYF.

V usage is TRBV19 and J usage is TRBJ1-1, with a possible D match to TRBD1 (6 bases). Trimming shortened V by 7 bases and J by 6 bases, and 24 bases separated the two germline ends. Per germline, CDR1 LNHDA and CDR2 SQIVND (reference sequence). The CDR3 contains 16 residues. The CDR3 is CASTLGGRIRGSEAFF. DNA of the CDR3: TGTGCCAGTACCCTGGGGGGACGGATCAGGGGTTCTGAAGCTTTCTTT.

The chain joins TRBV7-2 to TRBJ2-1, with TRBD1 matching 11 bases. The CDR3 runs 16 residues. Germline V gene data show CDR1 as SGHTA and CDR2 as FQGNSA. The trim removed 5 bases at V and 4 bases at J, leaving 7 bases unmatched. This CDR3 is CASSRDGTGGYNEQFF. CDR3 nucleotide sequence: TGTGCCAGCAGCCGGGACGGGACAGGGGGATACAATGAGCAGTTCTTC.

This clone was counted once. The V gene is TRBV2, the J gene TRBJ2-3; D remains unclear. Trimming removed 6 bases at V and 0 bases at J, with 10 bases between. From germline, CDR1 is SNHLY and CDR2 FYNNEI. The CDR3 contains 14 residues. CDR3 protein: CASSLTLSTDTQYF. The CDR3 DNA reads TGTGCCAGCAGCTTGACACTAAGCACAGATACGCAGTATTTT.

Only one count was recorded for this clone. The chain joins TRBV11-2 to TRBJ2-7; 8 nucleotides align to TRBD1. The CDR3 length is 15 residues. From germline, CDR1 is SGHAT and CDR2 FQNNGV. The trim removed 3 bases at V and 3 bases at J, leaving 7 bases unmatched. CDR3 in DNA: TGTGCCAGCAGCTTGCGTTGGGGGACAGGCTACGAGCAGTACTTC. Amino acids: CASSLRWGTGYEQYF.

The rearrangement joins TRBV5-1 to TRBJ2-2; D gene uncertain. Germline CDR1 reads SGHRS; CDR2 reads YFSETQ. The V end was cut by 6 bases, the J end by 6 bases, with 18 bases between. CDR3 length: 15 residues. CDR3 in DNA: TGCGCCAGCATTAGTGGGCCGGGTACACCCGGGGAGCTGTTTTTT. Encoded protein: CASISGPGTPGELFF. The complete variable domain, with remaining parts taken from reference TRBV5-1 and TRBJ2-2, reads KAGVTQTPRYLIKTRGQQVTLSCSPISGHRSVSWYQQTPGQGLQFLFEYFSETQRNKGNFPGRFSGRQFSNSRSEMNVSTLELGDSALYLCASISGPGTPGELFFGEGSRLTVL.

The CDR3 reads CASSLGQSYNEQFF. The DNA of the CDR3 is TGTGCCAGCAGCTTGGGGCAGTCTTACAATGAGCAGTTCTTC. V and J are TRBV7-9 and TRBJ2-1, with a tentative D call TRBD1 (5 bases). CDR1 is SEHNR, CDR2 FQNEAQ, per germline (reference sequence). The V end was cut by 3 bases, the J end by 4 bases, with 10 bases between. The CDR3 sequence is 14 residues long.

The gene calls are TRBV19 and TRBJ2-3; a possible D gene is TRBD2 (5 bases). The CDR3 runs 14 residues. V shed 1 base and J shed 6 bases, with 11 bases lying between them. Germline V CDR1 and CDR2: LNHDA, SQIVND (reference sequence). The CDR3 spells CASSIALASDTQYF. The CDR3 nucleotides read TGTGCCAGTAGTATAGCCCTAGCATCGGATACGCAGTATTTT. The complete variable domain, with remaining parts taken from reference TRBV19 and TRBJ2-3, reads DGGITQSPKYLFRKEGQNVTLSCEQNLNHDAMYWYRQDPGQGLRLIYYSQIVNDFQKGDIAEGYSVSREKKESFPLTVTSAQKNPTAFYLCASSIALASDTQYFGPGTRLTVL.